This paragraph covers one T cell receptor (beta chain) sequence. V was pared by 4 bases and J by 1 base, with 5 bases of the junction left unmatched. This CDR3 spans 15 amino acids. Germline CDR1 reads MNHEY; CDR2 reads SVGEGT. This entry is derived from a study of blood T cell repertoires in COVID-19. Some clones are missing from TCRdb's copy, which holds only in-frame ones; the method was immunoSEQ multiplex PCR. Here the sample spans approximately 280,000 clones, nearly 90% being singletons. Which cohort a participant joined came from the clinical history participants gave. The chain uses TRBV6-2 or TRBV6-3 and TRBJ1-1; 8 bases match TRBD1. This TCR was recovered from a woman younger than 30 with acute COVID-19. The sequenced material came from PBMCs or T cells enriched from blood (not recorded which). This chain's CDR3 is CASSWGDRRNTEAFF. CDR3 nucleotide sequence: TGTGCCAGCAGTTGGGGGGACAGGCGGAACACTGAAGCTTTCTTT.